This record covers a single T cell receptor beta chain. Antigen unknown. In germline, CDR1 is SGHVS, CDR2 FNYEAQ. The CDR3 totals 19 residues. Losses at the gene ends were 2 bases for V and 0 bases for J; bases not matched to a gene: 6. The data originate from a study of breast tumors, draining lymph nodes, adjacent tissues. The study, taken as a whole, reports: Compared with basal-like, luminal-like tumors shared significantly more repertoire with nontumor tissue. Tumor TCR diversity was below lymph nodes but above nontumor tissue. Data fit most tumor T cells coming from lymph node, expanding in tumor.

Each CDR3 protein gets one entry after TCRdb re-called the multiplex PCR reads with MiXCR. There are 180,000 or so distinct CDR3 sequences in the sample; 31% occur only once, and approximately 4.5% lies in the top ten. Samples came from axillary lymph nodes draining the breast cancer. The specimen sequenced was axillary lymph node tissue. The V gene is TRBV7-6, the J gene TRBJ2-1; 14 positions agree with TRBD2. The sequence came from a female donor with breast cancer. Some clones in this sample may be carry-over from other donors' samples. In nucleotides, the CDR3 is TGTGCCAGCAGCTTACAGACTAGCGGGGGGGGGAGCTCCTACAATGAGCAGTTCTTC. Translating it yields CASSLQTSGGGSSYNEQFF.